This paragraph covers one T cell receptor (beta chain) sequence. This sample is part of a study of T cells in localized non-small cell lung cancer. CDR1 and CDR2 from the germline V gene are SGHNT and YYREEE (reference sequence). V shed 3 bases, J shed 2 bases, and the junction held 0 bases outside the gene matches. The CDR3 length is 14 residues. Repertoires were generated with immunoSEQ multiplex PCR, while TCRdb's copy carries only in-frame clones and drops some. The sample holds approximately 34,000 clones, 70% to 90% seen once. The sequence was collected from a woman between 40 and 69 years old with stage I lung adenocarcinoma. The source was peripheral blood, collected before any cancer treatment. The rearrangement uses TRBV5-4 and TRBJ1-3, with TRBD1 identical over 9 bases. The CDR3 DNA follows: TGTGCCAGCAGCTGGGACAGGGCTGGAAACACCATATATTTT. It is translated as CASSWDRAGNTIYF. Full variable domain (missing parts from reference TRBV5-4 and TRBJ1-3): ETGVTQSPTHLIKTRGQQVTLRCSSQSGHNTVSWYQQALGQGPQFIFQYYREEENGRGNFPPRFSGLQFPNYSSELNVNALELDDSALYLCASSWDRAGNTIYFGEGSWLTVV.